A single sample is the source of the 9 T cell receptor beta chains below, sequenced in a study of regulatory T cells in long-lasting Graves disease. Described time point: newly diagnosed GD, antithyroid drugs for less than 3 months. RNA isolated from PBMCs was used to make the TCR library. Library construction for TCR beta used iRepertoire HTBI primers and Arm-PCR of CDR3 regions. Each CDR3 protein is one row after TCRdb ran MiXCR on the multiplex PCR reads. Among almost 450,000 distinct CDR3 sequences listed, about 16% were seen once. These data also featured in a second study, about T cells in Graves' hyperthyroidism and ophthalmopathy.

The material sequenced was peripheral blood mononuclear cells (PBMCs), taken at new diagnosis, from a patient treated with antithyroid drugs. The receptors derive from a woman in her 30s with Graves disease.

The rearrangement joins TRBV29-1 to TRBJ2-7; TRBD2 aligns across 7 bases. Germline V gene lookup returns CDR1 SQVTM and CDR2 ANQGSEA. The V gene end was trimmed by 7 bases and the J gene end by 4 bases; junction bases not matched to a gene: 7. The CDR3 runs to 12 residues. The CDR3 nucleotides read TGCAGCGGGGCGGGAGTGAATTACGAGCAGTACTTC. Its translation: CSGAGVNYEQYF.

There are many counts of this clonotype. The chain joins TRBV5-1 to TRBJ2-2, with D unclear. Germline loops: CDR1 SGHRS, CDR2 YFSETQ. With 8 bases removed from V and 1 base from J, the gap between germline ends came to 6 bases. This CDR3 has 12 amino acids. CDR3 bases: TGCGCCAGTAACAAGAACACCGGGGAGCTGTTTTTT. Protein product: CASNKNTGELFF.

On this clonotype: A much more abundant neighbour one base away suggests this may be a read error. This chain joins TRBV5-1 and TRBJ2-7, with 9 bases that match TRBD2. Germline assignment: CDR1 SGHRS and CDR2 YFSETQ. V shed 3 bases and J 7 bases; nucleotides not matched to a gene: 5. This CDR3 has 13 amino acids. This chain's CDR3 is CASSSIAGVEQYF. The DNA for the CDR3 is TGCGCCAGCAGCTCTATAGCGGGAGTGGAGCAGTACTTC.

On this clonotype itself: An end of the junction does not agree with germline; a read error may underlie this. As DNA, the CDR3 is TGTGCCAGCAGCTGGGGCGGGACGGGGAACATTCAGTACTTC. Translating it yields CASSWGGTGNIQYF. The chain has TRBV5-1 and TRBJ2-4; weak D call: TRBD2 (6 bases). CDR3 length equals 14 residues. Germline CDR1 is SGHRS and CDR2 is YFSETQ.

Points on this clonotype: A read error is the likely source, as a far larger clone sits one nucleotide away. J is TRBJ2-7 and V is TRBV11-1, with 10 nucleotides matching TRBD2. Germline V gene data show CDR1 as SGHAT and CDR2 as FQDESV (reference sequence). CDR3 length equals 16 residues. The V gene end was trimmed by 3 bases and the J gene end by 7 bases; junction bases not matched to a gene: 12. The CDR3 is CASSFTLAGDFNEQYF. The DNA of the CDR3 is TGTGCCAGCAGCTTTACGCTAGCGGGAGATTTCAATGAGCAGTACTTC.

This clonotype was seen a few times. V gene TRBV4-1 combines with J gene TRBJ1-4, with D unclear. Trimming pared 6 bases from V and 8 bases from J, leaving 19 bases between. Germline V gene sequence: CDR1 MGHRA, CDR2 YSYEKL. This CDR3 comprises 15 residues. DNA of the CDR3: TGCGCCAGCAGTAGTCGTAAGGAGGCAGCAGAAAAACTGTTTTTT. It translates to CASSSRKEAAEKLFF.

This clonotype came up many times. The rearrangement joins TRBV28 to TRBJ2-1, with D hard to call. Trimming shortened V by 6 bases and J by 5 bases, and 17 bases separated the two germline ends. Germline V gives CDR1 MDHEN, CDR2 SYDVKM. The CDR3 length is 15 residues. CDR3 amino acids: CASRPLTGPNNEQFF. The DNA for the CDR3 is TGTGCCAGCAGACCTTTAACCGGGCCCAACAATGAGCAGTTCTTC.

There are many counts of this clonotype. The junction departs from the called germline gene at one end, perhaps through a read error. This chain uses TRBV7-9 with TRBJ2-7; D is perhaps TRBD2 (5 bases). This CDR3 has 14 amino acids. Per the germline V gene, CDR1 is SEHNR and CDR2 is FQNEAQ (reference sequence). The CDR3 spells CASSQGSLDYEQYF. In DNA, the CDR3 is TGCGCCAGCAGCCAAGGGAGCCTTGACTACGAGCAGTACTTC.

The CDR3 nucleotides are TGTGCCAGTAGTATGTGGGGTTATAGCAATCAGCCCCAGCATTTT. Protein sequence: CASSMWGYSNQPQHF. V is TRBV19 and J is TRBJ1-5; D gene ambiguous. This CDR3 region has 15 residues. The V end lost 3 bases, the J end lost 0 bases, and 9 bases lay between the germline ends. The germline V gene encodes CDR1 LNHDA and CDR2 SQIVND (reference sequence).